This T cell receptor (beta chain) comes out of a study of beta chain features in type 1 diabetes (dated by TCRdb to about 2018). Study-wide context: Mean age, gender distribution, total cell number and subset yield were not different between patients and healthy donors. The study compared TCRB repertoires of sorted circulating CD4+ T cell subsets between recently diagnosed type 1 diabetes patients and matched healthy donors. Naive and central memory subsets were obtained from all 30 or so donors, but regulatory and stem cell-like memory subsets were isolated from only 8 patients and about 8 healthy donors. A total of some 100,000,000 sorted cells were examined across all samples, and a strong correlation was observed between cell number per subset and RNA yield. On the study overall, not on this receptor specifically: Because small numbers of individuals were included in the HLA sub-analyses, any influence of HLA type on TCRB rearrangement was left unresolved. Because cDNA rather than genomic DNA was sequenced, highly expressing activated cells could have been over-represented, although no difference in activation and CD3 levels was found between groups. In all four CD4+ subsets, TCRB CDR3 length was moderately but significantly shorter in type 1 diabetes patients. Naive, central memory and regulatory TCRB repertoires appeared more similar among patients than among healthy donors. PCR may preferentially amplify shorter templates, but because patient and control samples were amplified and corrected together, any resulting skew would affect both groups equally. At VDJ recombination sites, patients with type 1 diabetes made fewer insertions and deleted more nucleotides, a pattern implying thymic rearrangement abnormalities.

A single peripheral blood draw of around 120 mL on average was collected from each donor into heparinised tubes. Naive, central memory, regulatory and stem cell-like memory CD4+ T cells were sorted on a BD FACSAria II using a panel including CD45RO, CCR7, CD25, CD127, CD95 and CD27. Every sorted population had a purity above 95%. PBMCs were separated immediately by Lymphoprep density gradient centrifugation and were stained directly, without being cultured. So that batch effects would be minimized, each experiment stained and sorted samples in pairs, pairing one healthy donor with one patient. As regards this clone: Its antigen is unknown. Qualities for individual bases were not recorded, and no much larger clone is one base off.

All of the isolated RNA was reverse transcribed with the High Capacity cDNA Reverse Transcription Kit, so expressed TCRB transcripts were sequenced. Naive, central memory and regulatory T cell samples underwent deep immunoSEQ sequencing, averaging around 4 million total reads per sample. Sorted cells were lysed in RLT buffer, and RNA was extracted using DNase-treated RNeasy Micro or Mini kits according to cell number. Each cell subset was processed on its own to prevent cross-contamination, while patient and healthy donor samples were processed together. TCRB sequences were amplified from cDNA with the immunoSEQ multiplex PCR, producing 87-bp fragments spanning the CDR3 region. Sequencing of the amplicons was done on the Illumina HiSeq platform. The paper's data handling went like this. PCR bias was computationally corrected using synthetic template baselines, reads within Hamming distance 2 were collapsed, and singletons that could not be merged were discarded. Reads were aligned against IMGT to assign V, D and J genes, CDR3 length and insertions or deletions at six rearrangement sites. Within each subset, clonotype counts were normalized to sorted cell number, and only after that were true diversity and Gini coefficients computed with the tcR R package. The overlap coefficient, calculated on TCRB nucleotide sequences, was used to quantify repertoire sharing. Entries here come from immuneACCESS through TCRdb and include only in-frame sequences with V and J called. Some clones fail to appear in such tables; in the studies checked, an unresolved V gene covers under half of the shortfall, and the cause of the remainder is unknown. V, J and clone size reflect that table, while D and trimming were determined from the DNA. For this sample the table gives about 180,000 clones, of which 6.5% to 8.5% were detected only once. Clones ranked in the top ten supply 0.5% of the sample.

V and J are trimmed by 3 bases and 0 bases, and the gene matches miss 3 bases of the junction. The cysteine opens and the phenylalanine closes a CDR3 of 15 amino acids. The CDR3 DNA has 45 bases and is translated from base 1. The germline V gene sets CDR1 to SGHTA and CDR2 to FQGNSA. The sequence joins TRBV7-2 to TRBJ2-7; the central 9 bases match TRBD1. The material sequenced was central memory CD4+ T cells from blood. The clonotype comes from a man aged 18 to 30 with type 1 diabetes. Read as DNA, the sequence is TGTGCCAGCAGCTTCGACAGGGGGAGCTCCTACGAGCAGTACTTC. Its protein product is CASSFDRGSSYEQYF.